This TCR beta chain emerged from a study of naive and memory T cell subsets. Findings and caveats of the study: Activation and differentiation may alter RNA-based TCR counts. From naive to CM, EM and EMRA, diversity decreased and Gini increased. A few larger clonotypes appeared in naive repertoires, especially CD8, possibly memory cells re-expressing CD45RA.

CMV status came from CD4+ IFNgamma after overnight CMV lysate stimulation. The germline gives CDR1 SGDLS, CDR2 YYNGEE. The germline V and J ends were trimmed by 3 bases and 0 bases, with 13 bases remaining between them. The CDR3 contains 16 residues. Note on this clonotype: Its specificity is not known.

Two oligonucleotides, mixed equimolar, formed the beta constant-region primer covering TRBC1 and TRBC2. The ligated cDNA underwent four PCR rounds using SP2 and nested alpha and beta constant-region primers. Ligation attached a single-stranded oligonucleotide with a 12-nucleotide UMI and the SP2 primer to the cDNA 3' end. TCRdb passed the UMI-ligation and nested PCR reads through MiXCR, listing each CDR3 protein once. Among approximately 150,000 distinct CDR3 sequences, approximately 21% were seen once, and the ten largest hold 0.6% to 0.7%. This TCR was sampled from a human donor in good health. Specimen: naive CD8+ T cells from blood. The chain combines TRBV9 with TRBJ2-1, with D possibly being TRBD1 (6 bases). CDR3 nucleotide sequence: TGTGCCAGCAGCGGGGAAGGGGGATACTCCTACAATGAGCAGTTCTTC. This encodes CASSGEGGYSYNEQFF.